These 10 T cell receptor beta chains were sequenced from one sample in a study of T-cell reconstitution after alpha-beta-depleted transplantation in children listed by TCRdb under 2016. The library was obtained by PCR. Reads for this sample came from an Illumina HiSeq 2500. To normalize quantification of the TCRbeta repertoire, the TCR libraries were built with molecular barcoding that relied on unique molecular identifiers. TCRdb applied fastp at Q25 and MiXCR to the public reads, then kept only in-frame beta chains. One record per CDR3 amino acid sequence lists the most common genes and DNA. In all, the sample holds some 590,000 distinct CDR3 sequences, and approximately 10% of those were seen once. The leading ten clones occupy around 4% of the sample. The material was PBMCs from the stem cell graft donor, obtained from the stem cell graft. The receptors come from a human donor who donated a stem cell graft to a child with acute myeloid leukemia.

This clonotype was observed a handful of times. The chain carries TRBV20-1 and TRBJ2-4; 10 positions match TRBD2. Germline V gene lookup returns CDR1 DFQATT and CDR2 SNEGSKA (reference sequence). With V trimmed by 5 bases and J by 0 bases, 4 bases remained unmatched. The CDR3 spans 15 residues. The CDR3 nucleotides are TGCAGTGCTCCTCGACTAGCGGGAGCCAAAAACATTCAGTACTTC. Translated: CSAPRLAGAKNIQYF.

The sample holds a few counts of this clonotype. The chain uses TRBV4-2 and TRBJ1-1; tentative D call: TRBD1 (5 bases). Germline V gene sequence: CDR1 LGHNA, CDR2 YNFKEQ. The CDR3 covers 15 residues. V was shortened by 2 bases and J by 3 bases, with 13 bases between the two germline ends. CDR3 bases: TGTGCCAGCAGCCAACCGACCGGGGGGGACACTGAAGCTTTCTTT. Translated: CASSQPTGGDTEAFF.

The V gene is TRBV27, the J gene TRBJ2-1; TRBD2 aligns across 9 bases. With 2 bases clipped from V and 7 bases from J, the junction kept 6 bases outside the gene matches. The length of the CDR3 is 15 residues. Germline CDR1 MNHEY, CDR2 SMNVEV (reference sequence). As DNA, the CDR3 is TGTGCCAGCAGTTTAATAGCGGGAGTGAGAAATGAGCAGTTCTTC. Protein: CASSLIAGVRNEQFF.

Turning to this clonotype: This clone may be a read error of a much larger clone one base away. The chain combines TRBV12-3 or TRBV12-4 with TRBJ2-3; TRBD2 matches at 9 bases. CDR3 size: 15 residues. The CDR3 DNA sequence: TGTGCCAGCAGTTTACTGACTAGCGGCACAGATACGCTGTATTTT. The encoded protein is CASSLLTSGTDTLYF.

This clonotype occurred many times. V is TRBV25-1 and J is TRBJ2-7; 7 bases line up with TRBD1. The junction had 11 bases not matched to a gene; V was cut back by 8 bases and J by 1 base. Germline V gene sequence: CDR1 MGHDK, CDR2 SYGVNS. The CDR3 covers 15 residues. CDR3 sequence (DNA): TGTGCCAGCTCTTTACCGGGACAGCGATCCTACGAGCAGTACTTC. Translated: CASSLPGQRSYEQYF.

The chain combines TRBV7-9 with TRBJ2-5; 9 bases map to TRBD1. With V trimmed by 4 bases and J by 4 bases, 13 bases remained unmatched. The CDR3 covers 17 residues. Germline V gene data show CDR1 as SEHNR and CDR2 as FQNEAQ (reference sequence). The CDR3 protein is CASSSPGQGVRGETQYF. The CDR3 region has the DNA TGTGCCAGCAGCTCACCGGGACAGGGTGTAAGGGGAGAGACCCAGTACTTC.

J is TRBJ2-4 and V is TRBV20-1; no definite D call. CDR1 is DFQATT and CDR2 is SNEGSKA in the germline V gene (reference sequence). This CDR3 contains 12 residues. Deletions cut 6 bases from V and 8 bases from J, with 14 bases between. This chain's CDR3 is CSAPRPWYIQYF. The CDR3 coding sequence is TGCAGTGCCCCTCGGCCCTGGTACATTCAGTACTTC.

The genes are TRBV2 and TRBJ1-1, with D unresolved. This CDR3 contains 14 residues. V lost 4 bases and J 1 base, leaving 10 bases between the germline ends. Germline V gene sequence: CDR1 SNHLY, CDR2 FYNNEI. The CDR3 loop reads CASSVGLANTEAFF. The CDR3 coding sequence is TGTGCCAGCAGTGTGGGTTTGGCGAACACTGAAGCTTTCTTT.

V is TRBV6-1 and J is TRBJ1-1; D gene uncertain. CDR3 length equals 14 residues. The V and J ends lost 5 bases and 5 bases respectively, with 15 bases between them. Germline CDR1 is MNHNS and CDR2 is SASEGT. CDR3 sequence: CASSQKRWETEAFF. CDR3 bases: TGTGCCAGCAGTCAAAAGAGGTGGGAGACTGAAGCTTTCTTT.

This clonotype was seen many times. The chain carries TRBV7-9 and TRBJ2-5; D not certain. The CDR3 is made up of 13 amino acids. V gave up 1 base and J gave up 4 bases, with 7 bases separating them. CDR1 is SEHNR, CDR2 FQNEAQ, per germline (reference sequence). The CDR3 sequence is CASSLEILETQYF. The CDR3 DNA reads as TGTGCCAGCAGCTTAGAGATCTTAGAGACCCAGTACTTC.